The clone carrying this T cell receptor beta chain has ten or more counts. This sample was taken from a study of regulatory T cells in long-lasting Graves disease. This CDR3 has 17 amino acids. The germline V gene encodes CDR1 SNHLY and CDR2 FYNNEI. Trimming took 6 bases from V and 4 from J; bases not matched to a gene: 13. The authors built TCR beta libraries using iRepertoire HTBI primers and Arm-PCR of CDR3 regions. TCRdb independently ran MiXCR on the multiplex PCR reads; one entry per CDR3 protein. The data hold hundreds of thousands of distinct CDR3 sequences, with around 15% observed a single time. Time point reported: newly diagnosed GD, antithyroid drugs for less than 3 months. The TCR library was prepared using RNA isolated from PBMCs. These same data were also listed under a study on T cells in Graves' hyperthyroidism and ophthalmopathy.

Sequences were derived from peripheral blood mononuclear cells (PBMCs), sampled at new diagnosis, from a patient treated with antithyroid drugs. The chain combines TRBV2 with TRBJ2-7, with 12 positions matching TRBD1. This TCR came from a woman aged 40 to 65 with Graves disease. CDR3 sequence: CASRPGTGGAGRYEQYF. The CDR3 bases are TGTGCCAGCAGACCCGGGACAGGGGGCGCAGGGAGGTACGAGCAGTACTTC.